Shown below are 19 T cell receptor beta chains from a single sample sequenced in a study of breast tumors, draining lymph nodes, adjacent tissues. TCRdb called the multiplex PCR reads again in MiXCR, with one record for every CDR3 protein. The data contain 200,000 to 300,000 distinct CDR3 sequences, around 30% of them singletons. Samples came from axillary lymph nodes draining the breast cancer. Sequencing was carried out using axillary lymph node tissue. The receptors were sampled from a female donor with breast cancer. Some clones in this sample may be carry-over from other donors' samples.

Here the CDR3 DNA reads TGTGCCAGCAGCTTGTCAGGGAACTATCAGCCCCAGCATTTT. Protein sequence: CASSLSGNYQPQHF. This rearrangement joins TRBV11-2 to TRBJ2-2, with D perhaps TRBD1 (5 bases). The assigned J gene may be wrong: the sequence end matches TRBJ1-5 better. The CDR3 totals 14 residues. The germline V gene has CDR1 SGHAT and CDR2 FQNNGV.

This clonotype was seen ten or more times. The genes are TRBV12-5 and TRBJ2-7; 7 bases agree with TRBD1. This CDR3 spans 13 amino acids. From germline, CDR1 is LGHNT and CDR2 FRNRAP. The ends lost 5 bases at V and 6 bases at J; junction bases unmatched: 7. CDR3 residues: CASGIDRAGEQYF. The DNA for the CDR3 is TGTGCTAGTGGTATTGACAGGGCCGGCGAGCAGTACTTC.

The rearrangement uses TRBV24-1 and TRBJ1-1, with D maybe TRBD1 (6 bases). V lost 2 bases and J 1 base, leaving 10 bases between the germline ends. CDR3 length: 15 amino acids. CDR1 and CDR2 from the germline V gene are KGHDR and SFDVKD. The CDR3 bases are TGTGCCACCAGTGATTCTCGACAGGCGAACACTGAAGCTTTCTTT. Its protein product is CATSDSRQANTEAFF.

CDR3 residues: CASSAGDTEKLFF. The DNA for the CDR3 is TGTGCCAGCAGCGCGGGGGATACGGAAAAACTGTTTTTT. This chain connects TRBV5-5 to TRBJ1-4; a possible D gene is TRBD1 (5 bases). CDR1 is SGHKS, CDR2 YYEKEE, per germline (reference sequence). CDR3 length: 13 amino acids. Trimming stripped 4 bases from V and 8 bases from J, with 12 bases between.

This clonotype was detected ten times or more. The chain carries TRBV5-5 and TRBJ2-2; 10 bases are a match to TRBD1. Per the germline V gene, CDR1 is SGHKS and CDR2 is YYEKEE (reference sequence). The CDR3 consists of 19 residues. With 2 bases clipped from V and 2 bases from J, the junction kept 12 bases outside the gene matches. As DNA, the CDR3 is TGTGCCAGCAGCTTTCTGCTCCCAGGGACAGGGGATAACACCGGGGAGCTGTTTTTT. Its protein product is CASSFLLPGTGDNTGELFF. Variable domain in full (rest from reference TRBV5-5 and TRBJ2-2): DAGVTQSPTHLIKTRGQQVTLRCSPISGHKSVSWYQQVLGQGPQFIFQYYEKEERGRGNFPDRFSARQFPNYSSELNVNALLLGDSALYLCASSFLLPGTGDNTGELFFGEGSRLTVL.

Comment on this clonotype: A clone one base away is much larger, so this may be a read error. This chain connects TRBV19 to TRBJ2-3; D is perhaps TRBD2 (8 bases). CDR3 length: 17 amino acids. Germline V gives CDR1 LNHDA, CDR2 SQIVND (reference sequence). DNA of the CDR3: TGTCCCAGTAGTATAGGGGGCCTAGCGGGCCTTGCAGATACGCAGTATTTT. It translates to CPSSIGGLAGLADTQYF.

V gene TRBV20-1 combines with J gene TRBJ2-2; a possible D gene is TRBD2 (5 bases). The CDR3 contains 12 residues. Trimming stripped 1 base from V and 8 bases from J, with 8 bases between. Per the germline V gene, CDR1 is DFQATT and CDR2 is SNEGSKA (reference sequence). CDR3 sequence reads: CSARGRSGELFF. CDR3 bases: TGCAGTGCTAGAGGGAGGTCAGGGGAGCTGTTTTTT.

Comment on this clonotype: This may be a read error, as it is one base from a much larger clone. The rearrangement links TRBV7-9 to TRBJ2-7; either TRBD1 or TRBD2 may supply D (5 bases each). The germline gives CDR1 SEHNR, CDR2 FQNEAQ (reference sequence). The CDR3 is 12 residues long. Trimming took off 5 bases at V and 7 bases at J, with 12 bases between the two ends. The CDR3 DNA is TGTGCCAGCAGCATGGGACGGACTGAGCAGTACTTC. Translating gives CASSMGRTEQYF.

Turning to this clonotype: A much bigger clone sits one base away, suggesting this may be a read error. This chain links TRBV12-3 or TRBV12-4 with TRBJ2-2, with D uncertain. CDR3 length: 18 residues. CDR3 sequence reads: CAGSPPPLQIPNTGELFF. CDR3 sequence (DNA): TGTGCCGGCAGTCCTCCCCCATTACAGATACCGAACACCGGGGAGCTGTTTTTT.

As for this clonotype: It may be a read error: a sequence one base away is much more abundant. The CDR3 is CVSSLLVGQGNEQFF. CDR3 nucleotides: TGCGTCAGCAGCTTGTTGGTGGGACAGGGGAATGAGCAGTTCTTC. The rearrangement uses TRBV5-1 and TRBJ2-1; 10 bases map to TRBD1. The CDR3 is 15 amino acids. CDR1 is SGHRS and CDR2 is YFSETQ in the germline V gene.

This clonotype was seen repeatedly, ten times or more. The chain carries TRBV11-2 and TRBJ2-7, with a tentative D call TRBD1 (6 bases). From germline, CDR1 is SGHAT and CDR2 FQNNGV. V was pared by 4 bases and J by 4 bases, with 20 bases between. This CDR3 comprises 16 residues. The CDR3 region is CASSWEKGDETYEQYF. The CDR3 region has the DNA TGTGCCAGCAGCTGGGAGAAGGGGGACGAGACGTACGAGCAGTACTTC.

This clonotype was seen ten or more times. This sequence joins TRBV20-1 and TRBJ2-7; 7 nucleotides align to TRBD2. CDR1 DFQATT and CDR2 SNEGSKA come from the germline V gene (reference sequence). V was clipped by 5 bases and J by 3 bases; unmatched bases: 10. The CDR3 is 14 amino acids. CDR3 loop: CSAGAGPYHYEQYF. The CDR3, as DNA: TGCAGTGCTGGAGCGGGACCCTATCACTACGAGCAGTACTTC.

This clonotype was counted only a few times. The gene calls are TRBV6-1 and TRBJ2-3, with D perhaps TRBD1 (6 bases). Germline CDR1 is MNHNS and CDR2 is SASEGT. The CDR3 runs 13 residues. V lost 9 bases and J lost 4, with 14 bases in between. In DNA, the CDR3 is TGTGCCAGGACGCGACAGGTTGCAGATACGCAGTATTTT. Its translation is CARTRQVADTQYF.

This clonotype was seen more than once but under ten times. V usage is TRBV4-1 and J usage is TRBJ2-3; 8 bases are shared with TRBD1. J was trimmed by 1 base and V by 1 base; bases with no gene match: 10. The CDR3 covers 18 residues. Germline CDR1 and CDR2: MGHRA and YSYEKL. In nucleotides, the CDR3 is TGCGCCAGCAGCCAAGTGTTAAGACAGGGGTACCGCACAGATACGCAGTATTTT. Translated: CASSQVLRQGYRTDTQYF.

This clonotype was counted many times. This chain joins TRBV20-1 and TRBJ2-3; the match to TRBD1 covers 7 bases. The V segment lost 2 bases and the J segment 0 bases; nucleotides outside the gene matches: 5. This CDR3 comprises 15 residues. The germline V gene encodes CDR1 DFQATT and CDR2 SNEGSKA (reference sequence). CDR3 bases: TGCAGTGCTAGAACCAGGGGGAGAAGCACAGATACGCAGTATTTT. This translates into CSARTRGRSTDTQYF.

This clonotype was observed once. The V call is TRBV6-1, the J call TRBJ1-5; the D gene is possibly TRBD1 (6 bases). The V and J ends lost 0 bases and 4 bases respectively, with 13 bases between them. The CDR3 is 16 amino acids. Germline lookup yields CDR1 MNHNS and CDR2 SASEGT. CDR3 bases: TGTGCCAGCAGTGAAGCAGCGCAGGGGATAAATCAGCCCCAGCATTTT. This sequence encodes CASSEAAQGINQPQHF.

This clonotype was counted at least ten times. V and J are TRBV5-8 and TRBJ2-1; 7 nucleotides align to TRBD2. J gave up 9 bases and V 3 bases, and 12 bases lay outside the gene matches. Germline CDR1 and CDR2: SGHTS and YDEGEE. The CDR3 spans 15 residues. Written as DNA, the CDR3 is TGTGCCAGCAGCTCACCTACCGGGACTAACTCTGAGCAGTTCTTC. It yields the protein CASSSPTGTNSEQFF.

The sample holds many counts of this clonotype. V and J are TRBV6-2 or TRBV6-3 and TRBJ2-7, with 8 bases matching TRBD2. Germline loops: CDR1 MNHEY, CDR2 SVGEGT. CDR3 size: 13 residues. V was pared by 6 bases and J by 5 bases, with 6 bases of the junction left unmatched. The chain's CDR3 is CASRQGLVNEQYF. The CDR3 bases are TGTGCCAGCAGGCAGGGACTAGTCAACGAGCAGTACTTC.

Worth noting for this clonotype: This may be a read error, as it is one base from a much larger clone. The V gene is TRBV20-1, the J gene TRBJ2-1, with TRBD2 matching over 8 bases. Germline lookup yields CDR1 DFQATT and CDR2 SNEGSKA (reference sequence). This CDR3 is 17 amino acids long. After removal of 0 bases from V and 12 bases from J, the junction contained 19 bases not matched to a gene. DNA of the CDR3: TGCAGTGCTAGAGATGGCCTGTCAGCGGGAGTGGTATTTGGGCAGTTCTTC. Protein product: CSARDGLSAGVVFGQFF.